The 17 T cell receptor beta chains given below trace back to one sample, sequenced in a study of shared clonotypes between healthy human individuals. Data came from immunoSEQ multiplex PCR; TCRdb stores just in-frame clones and leaves some out. The table includes a few million clones, around 94% detected once. Material for sequencing was naive CD4+ T cells sorted from blood. Regarding subset: CD45RA+ positively selected. Receptor source: a young man in good health.

This clone came up once. V usage is TRBV9 and J usage is TRBJ2-7; possibly TRBD1 for D (6 bases). The germline CDR1 and CDR2 sequences are SGDLS and YYNGEE. CDR3 length equals 13 residues. The V end lost 0 bases, the J end lost 6 bases, and 10 bases lay between the germline ends. CDR3 protein: CASSVEDRGEQYF. CDR3 nucleotides: TGTGCCAGCAGCGTAGAGGACAGAGGCGAGCAGTACTTC.

V is TRBV2 and J is TRBJ1-5; 8 bases match TRBD1. This CDR3 is built from 15 residues. The V gene end was trimmed by 2 bases and the J gene end by 3 bases; junction bases not matched to a gene: 3. From germline, CDR1 is SNHLY and CDR2 FYNNEI. The CDR3 loop reads CASSETGGNNQPQHF. The CDR3 nucleotides are TGTGCCAGCAGTGAAACAGGGGGGAACAATCAGCCCCAGCATTTT.

The chain links TRBV12-5 to TRBJ2-3, with 12 bases identical to TRBD2. With V trimmed by 6 bases and J by 9 bases, 10 bases remained unmatched. CDR3 length: 15 amino acids. The germline V gene has CDR1 LGHNT and CDR2 FRNRAP. For the CDR3, the DNA is TGTGCTAGTGGATCCGGACTAGCGGGATCAGGAACGCAGTATTTT. Its translation: CASGSGLAGSGTQYF.

V and J are TRBV28 and TRBJ1-1; possibly TRBD1 for D (6 bases). Trimming took 2 bases from V and 5 from J, leaving 12 bases between them. The germline V gene has CDR1 MDHEN and CDR2 SYDVKM. This CDR3 is built from 14 residues. The CDR3 bases are TGTGCCAGCAGTTTAGGGGGCCGAGGAACTGAAGCTTTCTTT. Residues: CASSLGGRGTEAFF.

As concerns this clone: Other DNA sequences in this sample translate to the same CDR3. The V and J genes are TRBV5-1 and TRBJ2-1; 11 bases agree with TRBD2. The length of the CDR3 is 15 residues. Per germline, CDR1 SGHRS and CDR2 YFSETQ. V trimming: 2 bases; J trimming: 7 bases; junction bases outside the gene matches: 5. CDR3 sequence reads: CASSLLAGEGNEQFF. In nucleotides, the CDR3 is TGCGCCAGCAGCTTACTAGCGGGAGAAGGGAATGAGCAGTTCTTC. Full variable domain (outside the CDR3, taken from reference TRBV5-1 and TRBJ2-1): KAGVTQTPRYLIKTRGQQVTLSCSPISGHRSVSWYQQTPGQGLQFLFEYFSETQRNKGNFPGRFSGRQFSNSRSEMNVSTLELGDSALYLCASSLLAGEGNEQFFGPGTRLTVL.

This clone came up a few times. The CDR3 spells CAWSVGNFYGYTF. For the CDR3, the DNA is TGTGCCTGGAGTGTGGGTAACTTCTATGGCTACACCTTC. The rearrangement links TRBV30 to TRBJ1-2; D uncertain. The V gene lost 0 bases and the J gene lost 4 bases, with 9 bases spanning the gap. Germline V gives CDR1 GTSNPN, CDR2 SVGIG (reference sequence). The CDR3 contains 13 residues.

This chain joins TRBV5-4 and TRBJ1-4; D call uncertain. CDR1 and CDR2 from the germline V gene are SGHNT and YYREEE (reference sequence). Trimming pared 3 bases from V and 1 base from J, leaving 7 bases between. CDR3 length: 14 residues. CDR3 nucleotide sequence: TGTGCCAGCAGCTCAGACCTAACTAATGAAAAACTGTTTTTT. Translation gives CASSSDLTNEKLFF.

The V call is TRBV5-5, the J call TRBJ2-7; D is uncertain. Deletions cut 0 bases from V and 0 bases from J, with 10 bases between. Germline-derived CDR1 and CDR2 are SGHKS and YYEKEE (reference sequence). The CDR3 is 15 amino acids. The CDR3 protein is CASSLAEQSSYEQYF. CDR3 DNA: TGTGCCAGCAGCTTGGCCGAACAGTCCTCCTACGAGCAGTACTTC.

The chain joins TRBV7-2 to TRBJ2-1; 7 nucleotides agree with TRBD1. Germline CDR1 reads SGHTA; CDR2 reads FQGNSA. The CDR3 consists of 12 residues. V was clipped by 2 bases and J by 15 bases; unmatched bases: 7. CDR3 coding DNA: TGTGCCAGCAGCTTATACGACAGGGCGGGGTTCTTC. Its protein is CASSLYDRAGFF.

The V call is TRBV12-5, the J call TRBJ2-3; 7 positions agree with TRBD2. In germline, CDR1 is LGHNT, CDR2 FRNRAP. V was clipped by 1 base and J by 6 bases; unmatched bases: 13. This CDR3 has 17 amino acids. The CDR3 DNA is TGTGCTAGTGGTTTGGGAGCTAGCGGTAAACTTGGGGATACGCAGTATTTT. Translated, it gives CASGLGASGKLGDTQYF. Full variable domain (missing parts from reference TRBV12-5 and TRBJ2-3): DARVTQTPRHKVTEMGQEVTMRCQPILGHNTVFWYRQTMMQGLELLAYFRNRAPLDDSGMPKDRFSAEMPDATLATLKIQPSEPRDSAVYFCASGLGASGKLGDTQYFGPGTRLTVL.

The chain carries TRBV29-1 and TRBJ2-3, with D tentatively TRBD1 or TRBD2 (5 bases each). CDR1 is SQVTM, CDR2 ANQGSEA, per germline. V shed 5 bases and J shed 1 base, with 13 bases lying between them. The CDR3 runs 14 residues. The CDR3 here is CSVMGVTGTDTQYF. The CDR3 nucleotides read TGCAGCGTTATGGGGGTAACCGGCACAGATACGCAGTATTTT.

The genes are TRBV28 and TRBJ2-7; TRBD1 aligns across 7 bases. Per the germline V gene, CDR1 is MDHEN and CDR2 is SYDVKM. The CDR3 has 12 amino acids. Trimming took 7 bases from V and 3 from J; bases not matched to a gene: 3. CDR3 sequence: CASTTGSYEQYF. CDR3 coding DNA: TGTGCCAGCACGACAGGGAGCTACGAGCAGTACTTC.

The rearrangement links TRBV5-1 to TRBJ2-3; no definite D call. The length of the CDR3 is 15 residues. Deletions cut 0 bases from V and 7 bases from J, with 15 bases between. Germline assignment: CDR1 SGHRS and CDR2 YFSETQ. The CDR3 bases are TGCGCCAGCAGCTTGGCGGCGCCCCTACCTTATACGCAGTATTTT. Protein product: CASSLAAPLPYTQYF.

The chain uses TRBV28 and TRBJ1-2; D is perhaps TRBD1 (5 bases). V lost 4 bases to trimming and J lost 5 bases, with 20 bases between them. The CDR3 contains 16 residues. Germline CDR1 MDHEN, CDR2 SYDVKM. The CDR3 coding sequence is TGTGCCAGCAGTTCCTTCCCCGGCGGGGAGGGGTATGGCTACACCTTC. Amino acids: CASSSFPGGEGYGYTF.

The chain is built from TRBV7-2 and TRBJ2-1, with D perhaps matching TRBD2 (5 bases). V was shortened by 1 base and J by 9 bases, with 7 bases between the two germline ends. The CDR3 spans 12 residues. Germline V gene lookup returns CDR1 SGHTA and CDR2 FQGNSA. The chain's CDR3 is CASSLGGLEQFF. CDR3 sequence (DNA): TGTGCCAGCAGCTTAGGCGGGCTTGAGCAGTTCTTC.

V is TRBV10-3 and J is TRBJ1-1; 9 bases agree with TRBD1. The trim removed 4 bases at V and 5 bases at J, leaving 11 bases unmatched. There are 16 residues in the CDR3. Germline V gene lookup returns CDR1 ENHRY and CDR2 SYGVKD. In nucleotides, the CDR3 is TGTGCCATCAGTGTTAGAACAGGGGGCGCGGAAACTGAAGCTTTCTTT. Translating gives CAISVRTGGAETEAFF.

The chain has TRBV7-9 and TRBJ2-3; maybe TRBD2 (6 bases). Germline lookup yields CDR1 SEHNR and CDR2 FQNEAQ (reference sequence). The V gene lost 5 bases and the J gene lost 0 bases, with 15 bases spanning the gap. The CDR3 is 16 amino acids. In DNA form, the CDR3 reads TGTGCCAGCAGCACTGGGACTTACCCTAGCACAGATACGCAGTATTTT. Translation: CASSTGTYPSTDTQYF.